These 30 T cell receptor beta chains were sequenced from one sample in a study of T cell responses to AZD1222 COVID-19 vaccine. TCRdb keeps only in-frame clones here, not all; method: immunoSEQ multiplex PCR. The data show more than 70,000 clones, more than 85% seen once. The specimen was peripheral blood, collected 28 days after the second AZD1222 dose. Every receptor here comes from an adult who received the AZD1222 COVID-19 vaccine.

This chain uses TRBV7-2 with TRBJ1-2; D gene uncertain. Trimming pared 1 base from V and 5 bases from J, leaving 17 bases between. The CDR3 is 16 amino acids. CDR1 and CDR2 (germline): SGHTA, FQGNSA. The DNA of the CDR3 is TGTGCCAGCAGCTTAGAGTCCCGGGTTTCGCGTTATGGCTACACCTTC. Translated: CASSLESRVSRYGYTF.

This rearrangement joins TRBV19 to TRBJ1-5, with TRBD1 matching over 7 bases. The V segment lost 7 bases and the J segment 5 bases; nucleotides outside the gene matches: 14. Germline CDR1 is LNHDA and CDR2 is SQIVND (reference sequence). This CDR3 has 16 residues. CDR3 coding DNA: TGTGCCAGTATGGTCGAAAAGGGGGCGAGGGATCAGCCCCAGCATTTT. Its protein product is CASMVEKGARDQPQHF.

The V call is TRBV7-2, the J call TRBJ2-1; D is undetermined. The ends were cut back, 5 bases at V and 5 bases at J, with 1 base in the middle. This CDR3 is 10 amino acids long. Germline loops: CDR1 SGHTA, CDR2 FQGNSA. CDR3 sequence: CASSDNEQFF. CDR3 sequence (DNA): TGTGCCAGCAGCGACAATGAGCAGTTCTTC.

This rearrangement joins TRBV9 to TRBJ2-7; 8 bases are a match to TRBD2. Germline trimming cut 3 bases from V and 5 bases from J; bases unmatched to any gene: 7. The CDR3 runs 14 residues. CDR1 and CDR2 (germline): SGDLS, YYNGEE. In nucleotides, the CDR3 is TGTGCCAGCAGCGCGGGACTAGTGGAAAACGAGCAGTACTTC. Protein sequence: CASSAGLVENEQYF.

J is TRBJ2-5 and V is TRBV27; D gene uncertain. The V gene's germline CDR1 is MNHEY and CDR2 SMNVEV (reference sequence). V was trimmed by 3 bases and J by 1 base, leaving 12 bases between them. This CDR3 spans 15 amino acids. The CDR3 sequence is CASSFQRTIQETQYF. In DNA, the CDR3 is TGTGCCAGCAGTTTCCAAAGGACCATCCAAGAGACCCAGTACTTC.

This clone was seen a single time. The chain uses TRBV6-5 and TRBJ2-3; D unclear. CDR3 length: 16 amino acids. Germline V gene sequence: CDR1 MNHEY, CDR2 SVGAGI. The V gene lost 4 bases and the J gene lost 2 bases, with 16 bases spanning the gap. The CDR3 nucleotides are TGTGCCAGCAGTTCCCTCTATCCGGACGACACAGATACGCAGTATTTT. It translates to CASSSLYPDDTDTQYF.

The rearrangement links TRBV4-2 to TRBJ1-4; 10 bases agree with TRBD1. Germline lookup yields CDR1 LGHNA and CDR2 YNFKEQ. Trimming removed 0 bases from V and 6 bases from J; junction bases left unmatched: 7. The CDR3 totals 17 residues. This chain's CDR3 is CASSQEKMTGGYEKLFF. In DNA, the CDR3 is TGTGCCAGCAGCCAAGAAAAAATGACAGGGGGCTATGAAAAACTGTTTTTT.

The V call is TRBV6-4, the J call TRBJ2-3, with TRBD2 identical over 7 bases. This CDR3 has 15 amino acids. V was pared by 6 bases and J by 1 base, with 7 bases of the junction left unmatched. Germline V gene data show CDR1 as MRHNA and CDR2 as SNTAGT. CDR3 nucleotides: TGTGCCAGCAGGGCCCTGGCGGGAGGCACAGATACGCAGTATTTT. Translating it yields CASRALAGGTDTQYF.

This clone appeared once. V usage is TRBV28 and J usage is TRBJ2-3; D is unclear. V gave up 6 bases and J gave up 7 bases, with 11 bases separating them. The CDR3 extends over 12 amino acids. Germline loops: CDR1 MDHEN, CDR2 SYDVKM. CDR3 amino acids: CASSDLGNTQYF. CDR3 nucleotide sequence: TGTGCCAGCAGCGATCTTGGAAATACGCAGTATTTT.

V and J are TRBV3-1 (or the pseudogene TRBV3-2) and TRBJ2-5; 8 bases agree with TRBD2. The ends lost 0 bases at V and 8 bases at J; junction bases unmatched: 20. This CDR3 is 19 amino acids long. Germline assignment: CDR1 LGHDT and CDR2 YNNKEL (reference sequence). This CDR3 reads CASSQDPPQAGGLASTQYF. DNA of the CDR3: TGTGCCAGCAGCCAAGATCCTCCCCAGGCGGGAGGCCTCGCCTCCACCCAGTACTTC.

The chain carries TRBV3-1 (or the pseudogene TRBV3-2) and TRBJ1-2; D call uncertain. Looked up from germline, CDR1 is LGHDT and CDR2 is YNNKEL (reference sequence). Trimming shortened V by 2 bases and J by 9 bases, and 13 bases separated the two germline ends. This CDR3 comprises 13 residues. CDR3 sequence: CASSQPWVGSYTF. DNA of the CDR3: TGTGCCAGCAGCCAACCATGGGTGGGTAGCTACACCTTC.

Points on this clone: The sample holds other DNA sequences that translate to the same CDR3. The V and J genes are TRBV27 and TRBJ2-7, with TRBD1 as a possible D gene (5 bases). This CDR3 has 13 residues. Germline V lookup: CDR1 MNHEY, CDR2 SMNVEV (reference sequence). Trimming pared 9 bases from V and 7 bases from J, leaving 19 bases between. The CDR3 loop reads CASQGPLTNEQYF. For the CDR3, the DNA is TGTGCCAGTCAGGGCCCGTTAACCAATGAGCAGTACTTC.

The chain recombines TRBV28 with TRBJ1-5; D is perhaps TRBD1 (6 bases). The CDR3 sequence is 14 residues long. Germline lookup yields CDR1 MDHEN and CDR2 SYDVKM. V lost 9 bases, J lost 7 bases, and 19 bases lay in between. This CDR3 reads CASQMTGGIQPQHF. As DNA, the CDR3 is TGTGCCAGTCAAATGACAGGAGGGATACAGCCCCAGCATTTT.

The V call is TRBV25-1, the J call TRBJ2-5; TRBD1 matches 9 bases. This CDR3 spans 16 amino acids. After removal of 1 base from V and 2 bases from J, the junction contained 5 bases not matched to a gene. Germline V gene sequence: CDR1 MGHDK, CDR2 SYGVNS. The DNA for the CDR3 is TGTGCCAGCAGTGAATCGAGAGGACAGGGGCAAGAGACCCAGTACTTC. Its translation: CASSESRGQGQETQYF.

The chain is built from TRBV7-3 and TRBJ2-7; a possible D gene is TRBD2 (6 bases). CDR3 size: 13 residues. Germline lookup yields CDR1 SGHTA and CDR2 FQGTGA. Trimming took off 7 bases at V and 3 bases at J, with 13 bases between the two ends. The CDR3 coding sequence is TGTGCCAGCATCACCGGGACTGACTACGAGCAGTACTTC. Residues: CASITGTDYEQYF.

This rearrangement joins TRBV11-3 to TRBJ1-1; D is unresolved. This CDR3 comprises 13 residues. CDR1 is SGHNT and CDR2 is YENEEA in the germline V gene. V lost 1 base to trimming and J lost 2 bases, with 5 bases between them. As DNA, the CDR3 is TGTGCCAGCAGCTTAGTTCGCAACACTGAAGCTTTCTTT. This translates into CASSLVRNTEAFF. The full variable domain, its missing parts supplied by reference TRBV11-3 and TRBJ1-1, is EAGVVQSPRYKIIEKKQPVAFWCNPISGHNTLYWYLQNLGQGPELLIRYENEEAVDDSQLPKDRFSAERLKGVDSTLKIQPAELGDSAVYLCASSLVRNTEAFFGQGTRLTVV.

Comments on this clone: At the DNA level, this CDR3 is encoded by other sequences in the same sample as well. The genes are TRBV28 and TRBJ2-1; TRBD2 is a possible D gene (5 bases). Trimming took 2 bases from V and 10 from J, leaving 9 bases between them. The CDR3 has 12 amino acids. Germline values: CDR1 MDHEN, CDR2 SYDVKM. The CDR3 sequence: CASSLTSGEQFF. CDR3 nucleotides: TGTGCCAGCAGTTTAACAAGCGGAGAGCAGTTCTTC.

This chain joins TRBV6-5 and TRBJ2-6; D unclear. The ends were cut back, 2 bases at V and 0 bases at J, with 5 bases in the middle. The CDR3 is 15 amino acids. CDR1 is MNHEY, CDR2 SVGAGI, per germline. The CDR3 nucleotides read TGTGCCAGCAGTTACGTAACCTCTGGGGCCAACGTCCTGACTTTC. Protein sequence: CASSYVTSGANVLTF.

This chain connects TRBV10-2 to TRBJ2-5; maybe TRBD2 (6 bases). CDR1 and CDR2 (germline): WSHSY, SAAADI. The CDR3 length is 12 residues. V lost 4 bases and J 5 bases, leaving 8 bases between the germline ends. CDR3 in amino acids: CASSVAGETQYF. DNA for the CDR3: TGCGCCAGCAGTGTGGCGGGGGAGACCCAGTACTTC.

This chain links TRBV28 with TRBJ2-1; 11 bases are shared with TRBD2. The CDR3 length is 14 residues. Germline-derived CDR1 and CDR2 are MDHEN and SYDVKM. V trimming: 3 bases; J trimming: 6 bases; junction bases outside the gene matches: 1. CDR3 sequence reads: CASSLGLAANEQFF. The CDR3 nucleotides read TGTGCCAGCAGTTTGGGACTAGCGGCCAATGAGCAGTTCTTC.

The chain has TRBV7-3 and TRBJ2-7; D assignment may be TRBD1 or TRBD2 (6 bases each). The V and J ends lost 1 base and 5 bases respectively, with 9 bases between them. Germline V CDR1 and CDR2: SGHTA, FQGTGA. The CDR3 sequence is 13 residues long. Here the CDR3 DNA reads TGTGCCAGCAGCTTAATCGGGGGCGACGAGCAGTACTTC. Its protein is CASSLIGGDEQYF.

The chain has TRBV5-4 and TRBJ1-6; D uncertain. Trimming left V 0 bases short and J 7 bases short, with 11 bases between. This CDR3 has 15 amino acids. Germline CDR1 is SGHNT and CDR2 is YYREEE (reference sequence). The CDR3 loop reads CASSLEENKNSPLHF. DNA for the CDR3: TGTGCCAGCAGCTTGGAGGAGAACAAGAATTCACCCCTCCACTTT.

The chain uses TRBV28 and TRBJ1-1; no definite D call. Germline CDR1 reads MDHEN; CDR2 reads SYDVKM. V was shortened by 3 bases and J by 2 bases, with 19 bases between the two germline ends. The CDR3 runs 17 residues. CDR3 in DNA: TGTGCCAGCAGTTTCCCAATCCCTGGAGAGCTAAACACTGAAGCTTTCTTT. It yields the protein CASSFPIPGELNTEAFF. Full variable domain (remainder filled in from reference TRBV28 and TRBJ1-1): DVKVTQSSRYLVKRTGEKVFLECVQDMDHENMFWYRQDPGLGLRLIYFSYDVKMKEKGDIPEGYSVSREKKERFSLILESASTNQTSMYLCASSFPIPGELNTEAFFGQGTRLTVV.

V usage is TRBV29-1 and J usage is TRBJ2-1, with D tentatively TRBD1 (6 bases). Germline V lookup: CDR1 SQVTM, CDR2 ANQGSEA. CDR3 length: 14 residues. V dropped 7 bases and J dropped 5 bases, with 18 bases sitting between them. The CDR3 reads CSGGNRDLHNEQFF. Written as DNA, the CDR3 is TGCAGCGGTGGGAACAGGGACCTCCACAATGAGCAGTTCTTC.

This chain uses TRBV28 with TRBJ1-5; TRBD1 is a possible D gene (6 bases). V lost 6 bases and J lost 8, with 14 bases in between. From germline, CDR1 is MDHEN and CDR2 SYDVKM. The CDR3 runs 13 residues. The DNA for the CDR3 is TGTGCCAGCAGGGGCCCAGGGGAGAAGCCCCAGCATTTT. Protein product: CASRGPGEKPQHF.

The chain combines TRBV13 with TRBJ1-2; 7 bases map to TRBD1. This CDR3 comprises 14 residues. Looked up from germline, CDR1 is PRHDT and CDR2 is FYEKMQ (reference sequence). The ends lost 5 bases at V and 3 bases at J; junction bases unmatched: 6. The CDR3 sequence: CASSDMTGYYGYTF. The CDR3 DNA reads as TGTGCCAGCAGCGACATGACAGGGTACTATGGCTACACCTTC.

The chain joins TRBV19 to TRBJ2-5, with D tentatively TRBD1 (8 bases). Deletions cut 6 bases from V and 5 bases from J, with 16 bases between. Germline assignment: CDR1 LNHDA and CDR2 SQIVND (reference sequence). CDR3 length: 14 residues. The CDR3 nucleotides are TGTGCCAGTAGAGGACAGGGAGGGGTGGAGACCCAGTACTTC. Translated, it gives CASRGQGGVETQYF.

This chain connects TRBV27 to TRBJ1-5; D may be TRBD1 (5 bases). Germline lookup yields CDR1 MNHEY and CDR2 SMNVEV (reference sequence). There are 19 residues in the CDR3. Deletions cut 4 bases from V and 4 bases from J, with 26 bases between. In nucleotides, the CDR3 is TGTGCCAGCAGTTCGCTAAAACCGGGACCCGATGGTAAAAATCAGCCCCAGCATTTT. It translates to CASSSLKPGPDGKNQPQHF.

The chain uses TRBV14 and TRBJ2-1; 11 bases agree with TRBD2. The J segment lost 15 bases and the V segment lost 3 bases, leaving 10 bases of the junction unmatched. CDR3 length equals 14 residues. Germline V lookup: CDR1 SGHDN, CDR2 FVKESK. CDR3 protein: CASSHSGRASGRFF. Written as DNA, the CDR3 is TGTGCCAGCAGCCATAGCGGGAGGGCCTCGGGTCGGTTCTTC.

This sequence joins TRBV6-5 and TRBJ1-5; D is undetermined. The V gene's germline CDR1 is MNHEY and CDR2 SVGAGI. V was clipped by 6 bases and J by 0 bases, with 9 bases between them. This CDR3 is 14 amino acids long. CDR3 region: CASSTTYSNQPQHF. The CDR3 DNA reads as TGTGCCAGCAGCACTACGTATAGCAATCAGCCCCAGCATTTT.